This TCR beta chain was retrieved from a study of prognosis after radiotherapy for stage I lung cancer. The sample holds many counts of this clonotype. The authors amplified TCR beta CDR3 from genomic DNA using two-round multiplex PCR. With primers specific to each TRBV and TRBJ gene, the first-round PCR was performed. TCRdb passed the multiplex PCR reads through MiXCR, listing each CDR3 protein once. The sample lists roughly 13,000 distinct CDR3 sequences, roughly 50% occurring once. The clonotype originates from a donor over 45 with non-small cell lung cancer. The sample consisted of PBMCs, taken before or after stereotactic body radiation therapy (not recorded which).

The CDR3 DNA follows: TGTGCCATCAGTGGTGGGGGGAGGACCCGGAATGAGCAGTTCTTC. This translates into CAISGGGRTRNEQFF. The chain is built from TRBV10-3 and TRBJ2-1; D is possibly TRBD2 (6 bases). Between the trimmed V and J ends, which lost 4 bases and 7 bases, there was a span of 17 bases. This CDR3 has 15 amino acids. CDR1 ENHRY and CDR2 SYGVKD come from the germline V gene.